These 25 T cell receptor beta chains came from one sample sequenced in a study of blood T cell repertoires in acute mononucleosis. The time point: acute infectious mononucleosis, at clinical presentation within 2 weeks of symptom onset (visit 1). Only in-frame clones appear in the TCRdb table, and some are missing; sequencing was by immunoSEQ multiplex PCR. The table shows roughly 2,500 clones, with roughly two thirds occurring only once. Study conclusions and caveats: GLC-BM selection appeared to involve both TCR alpha and beta chains.

The specimen was EBV GLC epitope tetramer+ CD8+ T cells sorted from PBMCs, collected during acute infectious mononucleosis. The subset here: CD8 T cells binding tetramer with EBV BMLF1 280-288 peptide (GLC-BM). Receptors originate from a young woman with infectious mononucleosis caused by EBV.

The chain joins TRBV2 to TRBJ2-2; 7 bases match TRBD1. The V segment lost 4 bases and the J segment 5 bases; nucleotides outside the gene matches: 4. The CDR3 covers 14 residues. Germline CDR1 is SNHLY and CDR2 is FYNNEI. CDR3 region: CASSGGQVTGELFF. CDR3 nucleotides: TGTGCCAGCAGTGGCGGACAGGTTACCGGGGAGCTGTTTTTT.

The table lists this clone with a few counts. The chain combines TRBV9 with TRBJ2-2; TRBD2 matches 9 bases. Germline CDR1 SGDLS, CDR2 YYNGEE. V was clipped by 6 bases and J by 7 bases; unmatched bases: 10. This CDR3 has 15 residues. The CDR3 DNA follows: TGTGCCAGCAAGGTAGCGGGGGCCGGTGGCGGGGAGCTGTTTTTT. The encoded protein is CASKVAGAGGGELFF.

In the case of this clone: Other nucleotide sequences in the sample specify the same CDR3. The chain is built from TRBV7-3 and TRBJ2-7; tentatively, D is TRBD1 or TRBD2 (5 bases each). Germline assignment: CDR1 SGHTA and CDR2 FQGTGA. With 6 bases removed from V and 6 bases from J, the gap between germline ends came to 18 bases. CDR3 length: 14 amino acids. The DNA for the CDR3 is TGTGCCAGCAGTTACGCCGGGACGGCAACCGAGCAGTACTTC. Translated: CASSYAGTATEQYF. Combining the CDR3 with reference TRBV7-3 and TRBJ2-7 gives the whole variable domain GAGVSQTPSNKVTEKGKYVELRCDPISGHTALYWYRQSLGQGPEFLIYFQGTGAADDSGLPNDRFFAVRPEGSVSTLKIQRTERGDSAVYLCASSYAGTATEQYFGPGTRLTVT.

As for this clone: A far larger clone is just one base off, so this is likely a read error. This chain joins TRBV29-1 and TRBJ1-4, with TRBD1 matching 11 bases. The CDR3 has 14 amino acids. CDR1 SQVTM and CDR2 ANQGSEA come from the germline V gene. CDR3 bases: TGCATCGTGGGGACAGGGGGTACTAATGAAAAACTGTTTTTT. Residues: CIVGTGGTNEKLFF.

A word on this clone: Compared with germline, one end of the junction differs, possibly owing to a read error. The CDR3 region has the DNA TGTGACAGCAGCCAATCCCCGGGGGGTACCCAGTACTTC. Translated: CDSSQSPGGTQYF. The chain employs TRBV14 and TRBJ2-5; 7 positions match TRBD2. The CDR3 totals 13 residues. CDR1 is SGHDN and CDR2 is FVKESK in the germline V gene.

The chain joins TRBV29-1 to TRBJ1-4, with TRBD1 matching 11 bases. The CDR3 length is 14 residues. The trim removed 6 bases at V and 5 bases at J, leaving 5 bases unmatched. The germline V gene encodes CDR1 SQVTM and CDR2 ANQGSEA. DNA for the CDR3: TGCAGCGTGGGGACAGGGGGGGCCAATGAAAAACTGTTTTTT. Its translation is CSVGTGGANEKLFF.

A word on this clone: This probably arose from a read error, given a far larger clone one base away. This rearrangement joins TRBV25-1 to TRBJ2-6, with D possibly being TRBD1 (5 bases). The CDR3 spans 13 residues. Germline CDR1 reads MGHDK; CDR2 reads SYGVNS. CDR3 coding DNA: TGTGCCAGCACCCCCTCTGGGGCCGACGTCCTGACTTTC. As protein: CASTPSGADVLTF.

In this sample, this clone turned up once. The junction departs from germline at one end; a sequencing error may be responsible. The V and J genes are TRBV27 and TRBJ2-7; D remains ambiguous. Per germline, CDR1 MNHEY and CDR2 SMNVEV (reference sequence). This CDR3 comprises 14 residues. CDR3 nucleotides: TGTGCCATCAGTGATGACCGAAGCGACTACGAGCAGTACTTC. This codes for CAISDDRSDYEQYF.

The V call is TRBV9, the J call TRBJ2-3; TRBD1 is a possible D gene (5 bases). The CDR3 is 17 amino acids. The germline CDR1 and CDR2 sequences are SGDLS and YYNGEE. V was pared by 5 bases and J by 2 bases, with 21 bases between. CDR3 coding DNA: TGTGCCAGCAGTTTGATCCAGGGATCCCAATACACAGATACGCAGTATTTT. Translating gives CASSLIQGSQYTDTQYF.

V and J are TRBV11-2 and TRBJ2-7; tentatively, D is TRBD2 (7 bases). The germline V gene has CDR1 SGHAT and CDR2 FQNNGV. V lost 1 base, J lost 4 bases, and 17 bases lay in between. The CDR3 is 16 amino acids. CDR3 nucleotides: TGTGCCAGCAGCTTAGCTTGGGTAGGGGGGGGATACGAGCAGTACTTC. Translated, it gives CASSLAWVGGGYEQYF.

A word on this clone: Germline is not matched at one junction end, which may reflect a read error. The chain joins TRBV23-1 to TRBJ2-3, with TRBD2 identical over 8 bases. Being an ORF, TRBV23-1 has a function that is uncertain. This CDR3 is built from 15 residues. CDR3 region: CASNPPGLVSDTQYF. The CDR3 coding sequence is TGTGCCAGCAACCCCCCGGGACTAGTGTCAGATACGCAGTATTTT.

The rearrangement uses TRBV4-1 and TRBJ1-1; TRBD1 is a possible D gene (6 bases). The CDR3 loop spans 13 amino acids. Germline values: CDR1 MGHRA, CDR2 YSYEKL. V was clipped by 0 bases and J by 7 bases, with 9 bases between them. The CDR3, as DNA: TGCGCCAGCAGCCAAGAGACAGGCAATGAAGCTTTCTTT. Translating gives CASSQETGNEAFF.

The chain couples TRBV9 to TRBJ1-1; D call uncertain. Germline CDR1 SGDLS, CDR2 YYNGEE. Trimming removed 0 bases from V and 1 base from J, with 4 bases in between. The CDR3 consists of 13 residues. In DNA form, the CDR3 reads TGTGCCAGCAGCGTAGAGGGGAACACTGAAGCTTTCTTT. This sequence encodes CASSVEGNTEAFF.

There are a few counts of this clone. This likely stems from a read error, as it lies one base from a far larger clone. This sequence joins TRBV13 and TRBJ2-1, with D maybe TRBD2 (5 bases). CDR1 is PRHDT, CDR2 FYEKMQ, per germline (reference sequence). The CDR3 is 14 amino acids. Trimming stripped 3 bases from V and 4 bases from J, with 10 bases between. In DNA form, the CDR3 reads TGTGCCAGCAGCTTCCAGACGGGGTACAATGAGCAGTTCTTC. As protein: CASSFQTGYNEQFF.

In this sample, this clone turned up once. The chain has TRBV9 and TRBJ2-3, with 12 bases that match TRBD2. Germline values: CDR1 SGDLS, CDR2 YYNGEE. This CDR3 has 17 residues. Germline trimming cut 2 bases from V and 5 bases from J; bases unmatched to any gene: 9. The CDR3 nucleotides are TGTGCCAGCAGCGTGGCCCAACTAGCGGGGGGTGGAGATACGCAGTATTTT. It specifies CASSVAQLAGGGDTQYF.

The chain combines TRBV5-6 with TRBJ2-7; 10 positions match TRBD2. There are 16 residues in the CDR3. V shed 4 bases and J 6 bases; nucleotides not matched to a gene: 13. Germline V gene data show CDR1 as SGHDT and CDR2 as YYEEEE. The CDR3 region has the DNA TGTGCCAGCAGCCAAGATGGAGCGGGGGGGCTCGGCGAGCAGTACTTC. It is translated as CASSQDGAGGLGEQYF.

With regard to this clone: This same CDR3 is encoded by further DNA sequences in the sample. The V call is TRBV14, the J call TRBJ2-5; 7 nucleotides line up with TRBD2. Germline CDR1 is SGHDN and CDR2 is FVKESK. The CDR3 is 13 amino acids. Unmatched junction bases numbered 8, after V lost 5 bases and J lost 8 bases. The CDR3 spells CASSASPGGTQYF. CDR3 bases: TGTGCCAGCAGCGCAAGTCCGGGGGGTACCCAGTACTTC.

The J gene is TRBJ2-5, the V gene TRBV29-1, with D tentatively TRBD2 (6 bases). From germline, CDR1 is SQVTM and CDR2 ANQGSEA. The CDR3 spans 12 residues. Trimming stripped 7 bases from V and 4 bases from J, with 13 bases between. CDR3 DNA: TGCAGCGCCTCGCGGGACCTAGAGACCCAGTACTTC. The encoded protein is CSASRDLETQYF.

About this clone itself: A far larger clone is one base from this, pointing to a likely read error. The chain carries TRBV4-1 and TRBJ2-3, with D possibly being TRBD2 (6 bases). This CDR3 region has 17 residues. CDR1 and CDR2 (germline): MGHRA, YSYEKL. The CDR3 region has the DNA TGCGCCTGCAGCCAAGATGCCCTGGGACTGGCCACAGATACGCAGTATTTT. Protein: CACSQDALGLATDTQYF.

On this clone: Since a far larger clone is one base different, this is likely a read error. V gene TRBV14 combines with J gene TRBJ2-5; TRBD2 agrees at 7 bases. The CDR3 totals 13 residues. Germline CDR1 SGHDN, CDR2 FVKESK. DNA of the CDR3: TGTGCCAGCGGCCAATCGCCGGGGGGTACCCAGTACTTC. It encodes CASGQSPGGTQYF.

CDR3 nucleotides: TGTGCCAGCAGTCCTACTAGCGGGAGTATCTACGAGCAGTACTTC. Translated, it gives CASSPTSGSIYEQYF. The rearrangement joins TRBV21-1 to TRBJ2-7; TRBD2 is the table's D call and was not checked against the DNA. TRBV21-1 is shown as a pseudogene. The CDR3 extends over 15 amino acids.

This clone came up once. At one of its ends the junction is not consistent with the germline gene, which may arise from a read error. The chain links TRBV14 to TRBJ1-6; the D is unclear. Germline assignment: CDR1 SGHDN and CDR2 FVKESK. The CDR3 loop spans 15 amino acids. CDR3 bases: TGTGCCAGCAGCGTAAGTCCGGGCCCGGCTTCACCCCTCTACTTT. Its protein product is CASSVSPGPASPLYF.

V is TRBV29-1 and J is TRBJ2-1; tentatively, D is TRBD1 (5 bases). CDR1 and CDR2 from the germline V gene are SQVTM and ANQGSEA. Trimming left V 4 bases short and J 7 bases short, with 14 bases between. This CDR3 spans 13 amino acids. CDR3 nucleotides: TGCAGCGTTGGGGCAGGGATCCTTAATGAGCAGTTCTTC. Translation: CSVGAGILNEQFF.

This clone was found a few times. This specimen includes other DNA sequences encoding the same CDR3. J is TRBJ2-1 and V is TRBV13; D possibly corresponds to TRBD1 (6 bases). Germline assignment: CDR1 PRHDT and CDR2 FYEKMQ (reference sequence). V was pared by 5 bases and J by 8 bases, with 13 bases between. The CDR3 sequence is 13 residues long. CDR3 coding DNA: TGTGCCAGCAGCGTAGCTGGGGGCGATGAGCAGTTCTTC. It is translated as CASSVAGGDEQFF.

At least ten counts were recorded for this clone. The chain carries TRBV7-3 and TRBJ2-3; TRBD2 matches 10 bases. Trimming cost V 2 bases and J 1 base; bases outside gene matches: 9. This CDR3 has 18 amino acids. Germline-derived CDR1 and CDR2 are SGHTA and FQGTGA. CDR3 protein: CASSLVIAGGLGTDTQYF. CDR3 nucleotides: TGTGCCAGCAGCTTAGTCATAGCGGGAGGACTTGGCACAGATACGCAGTATTTT.